One and the same sample provided the 5 T cell receptor beta chains below, sequenced in a study of blood T cell repertoires in COVID-19. Libraries were prepared by immunoSEQ multiplex PCR; TCRdb keeps only in-frame clonotypes and omits some of them. The data contain tens of thousands of clones, nearly 90% of them singletons. Material: peripheral blood. These receptors were taken from a middle-aged man with acute or convalescent COVID-19.

The chain has TRBV7-9 and TRBJ1-2; 8 bases align to TRBD1. CDR1 SEHNR and CDR2 FQNEAQ come from the germline V gene (reference sequence). V lost 5 bases and J lost 1; bases outside the gene matches: 12. The CDR3 covers 17 residues. CDR3 nucleotide sequence: TGTGCCAGCAGCAAAGGACAGGGCCTAGAAGTTAACTATGGCTACACCTTC. Translation: CASSKGQGLEVNYGYTF.

This chain links TRBV2 with TRBJ1-2, with 10 bases that match TRBD1. CDR3 size: 16 residues. V shed 6 bases and J 0 bases; nucleotides not matched to a gene: 7. From germline, CDR1 is SNHLY and CDR2 FYNNEI. The CDR3 reads CASRGDRGRTNYGYTF. CDR3 DNA: TGTGCCAGCAGAGGGGACAGGGGCCGAACTAACTATGGCTACACCTTC.

J is TRBJ2-5 and V is TRBV9, with D unclear. Germline V gene lookup returns CDR1 SGDLS and CDR2 YYNGEE. CDR3 length: 13 residues. V lost 0 bases to trimming and J lost 3 bases, with 6 bases between them. The CDR3 region has the DNA TGTGCCAGCAGCGTAGGGGCAGAAGAGACCCAGTACTTC. This encodes CASSVGAEETQYF.

Only a few counts were recorded for this clone. This chain connects TRBV9 to TRBJ2-7; 11 bases fit TRBD2. The CDR3 runs to 15 residues. The germline gives CDR1 SGDLS, CDR2 YYNGEE. The V and J ends lost 2 bases and 3 bases, in that order; junction bases with no gene match: 4. The CDR3, as DNA: TGTGCCAGCAGCGTGGGACTAGCGGACCACTACGAGCAGTACTTC. Translating gives CASSVGLADHYEQYF.

The CDR3 loop reads CASSPGLQETQYF. In DNA, the CDR3 is TGTGCCAGCTCACCGGGCCTACAAGAGACCCAGTACTTC. V and J are TRBV18 and TRBJ2-5, with D unresolved. Deletions cut 3 bases from V and 2 bases from J, with 7 bases between. This CDR3 is built from 13 residues. Germline-derived CDR1 and CDR2 are KGHSH and LQKENI.